Below are 30 T cell receptor beta chains sequenced from a single sample in a study of CD8 T cells in ankylosing spondylitis. TCRdb itself ran the 5' RACE reads through MiXCR, one entry per CDR3 protein. The sample has more than 150,000 distinct CDR3 sequences, over 10% seen once. Sequenced material: blood, either unsorted or a sorted T cell fraction (not recorded which). The receptor set was obtained from a male donor with ankylosing spondylitis or in good health (not recorded which).

This chain's CDR3 is CASTGKAPSYEQYF. The DNA for the CDR3 is TGTGCCAGCACCGGGAAGGCCCCCTCCTACGAGCAGTACTTC. This rearrangement joins TRBV7-9 to TRBJ2-7, with TRBD2 as a possible D gene (5 bases). V was clipped by 7 bases and J by 0 bases, with 13 bases between them. The CDR3 spans 14 residues. Germline lookup yields CDR1 SEHNR and CDR2 FQNEAQ (reference sequence). Looking up the rest from reference TRBV7-9 and TRBJ2-7 gives the full variable domain: DTGVSQNPRHKITKRGQNVTFRCDPISEHNRLYWYRQTLGQGPEFLTYFQNEAQLEKSRLLSDRFSAERPKGSFSTLEIQRTEQGDSAMYLCASTGKAPSYEQYFGPGTRLTVT.

In this sample, this clonotype turned up a few times. This rearrangement joins TRBV27 to TRBJ2-3; 11 bases are a match to TRBD2. This CDR3 comprises 17 residues. Germline CDR1 is MNHEY and CDR2 is SMNVEV (reference sequence). J lost 4 bases, V lost 6 bases, and 12 bases had no gene match. CDR3 residues: CASSSSLAGEQSDTQYF. The DNA of the CDR3 is TGTGCCAGCAGCTCCTCACTAGCGGGAGAGCAATCAGATACGCAGTATTTT.

This clonotype has just a few counts. The rearrangement links TRBV3-1 to TRBJ2-1; D unresolved. Per the germline V gene, CDR1 is LGHDT and CDR2 is YNNKEL (reference sequence). The CDR3 has 12 residues. V lost 1 base and J lost 6, with 4 bases in between. The CDR3: CASSQAPNEQFF. CDR3 coding DNA: TGTGCCAGCAGCCAAGCCCCCAATGAGCAGTTCTTC.

This clonotype was detected ten times or more. V is TRBV27 and J is TRBJ2-2, with D possibly TRBD2 on 5 matching bases. Trimming stripped 6 bases from V and 0 bases from J, with 8 bases between. In germline, CDR1 is MNHEY, CDR2 SMNVEV (reference sequence). There are 14 residues in the CDR3. This CDR3 is CASSPGTNTGELFF. In nucleotides, the CDR3 is TGTGCCAGCAGCCCCGGGACGAACACCGGGGAGCTGTTTTTT.

The chain is built from TRBV11-3 and TRBJ1-1; D is undetermined. V lost 0 bases, J lost 1 base, and 9 bases lay in between. This CDR3 spans 15 amino acids. From germline, CDR1 is SGHNT and CDR2 YENEEA. CDR3 coding DNA: TGTGCCAGCAGCTTAGAAGACCCCGCGAACACTGAAGCTTTCTTT. Residues: CASSLEDPANTEAFF.

The rearrangement uses TRBV7-6 and TRBJ2-7; maybe TRBD2 (5 bases). The CDR3 spans 17 residues. Trimming cost V 5 bases and J 1 base, with 21 bases left between them. Germline V gene data show CDR1 as SGHVS and CDR2 as FNYEAQ. The CDR3 sequence is CASSVVGFTSGSYEQYF. The CDR3 nucleotides are TGTGCCAGCAGCGTAGTGGGCTTTACATCGGGATCCTACGAGCAGTACTTC.

The gene calls are TRBV27 and TRBJ2-3, with 16 nucleotides matching TRBD2. Germline V gene data show CDR1 as MNHEY and CDR2 as SMNVEV (reference sequence). There are 16 residues in the CDR3. Unmatched junction bases numbered 3, after V lost 4 bases and J lost 5 bases. CDR3 nucleotides: TGTGCCAGCAGTTGGGGGACTAGCGGGAGGGGAGATACGCAGTATTTT. It translates to CASSWGTSGRGDTQYF.

The CDR3 loop is CASSRNPETTGELFF. The CDR3 nucleotides read TGTGCCTCCAGCCGGAATCCGGAAACCACCGGGGAGCTGTTTTTT. This chain connects TRBV3-1 to TRBJ2-2; D not resolved. This CDR3 has 15 amino acids. Germline V gene data show CDR1 as LGHDT and CDR2 as YNNKEL (reference sequence). Trimming stripped 11 bases from V and 4 bases from J, with 20 bases between.

The rearrangement links TRBV6-1 to TRBJ2-1, with 13 nucleotides matching TRBD2. This CDR3 has 16 residues. The germline V gene encodes CDR1 MNHNS and CDR2 SASEGT. Trimming removed 5 bases from V and 9 bases from J; junction bases left unmatched: 10. The CDR3 DNA sequence: TGTGCCAGCAGTCGACTAGCGGGAGGCGAGGGTGTTGAGCAGTTCTTC. Its translation is CASSRLAGGEGVEQFF.

This clonotype appeared a few times. This chain links TRBV6-1 with TRBJ2-7; D possibly corresponds to TRBD1 (7 bases). The length of the CDR3 is 14 residues. From germline, CDR1 is MNHNS and CDR2 SASEGT. Trimming removed 6 bases from V and 5 bases from J, with 17 bases in between. The CDR3 reads CASSRQGGGDEQYF. In DNA form, the CDR3 reads TGTGCCAGCAGCCGACAGGGAGGAGGAGACGAGCAGTACTTC.

This clonotype was recorded a few times. V gene TRBV18 combines with J gene TRBJ1-2; D is unclear. The CDR3 consists of 14 residues. V gave up 0 bases and J gave up 4 bases, with 9 bases separating them. Germline CDR1 reads KGHSH; CDR2 reads LQKENI. The CDR3 sequence is CASSPPSDPYGYTF. CDR3 nucleotide sequence: TGTGCCAGCTCACCACCGTCGGATCCCTATGGCTACACCTTC.

This clonotype was observed a few times. The J gene is TRBJ2-3, the V gene TRBV4-1; 7 nucleotides align to TRBD2. Germline CDR1 MGHRA, CDR2 YSYEKL. This CDR3 contains 12 residues. V trimming: 3 bases; J trimming: 9 bases; junction bases outside the gene matches: 3. Written as DNA, the CDR3 is TGCGCCAGCAGCCAGGGGGGGAGGACGCAGTATTTT. Its translation: CASSQGGRTQYF.

V and J are TRBV6-1 and TRBJ1-6; perhaps TRBD1 as D (6 bases). CDR1 and CDR2 (germline): MNHNS, SASEGT. V dropped 6 bases and J dropped 18 bases, with 24 bases sitting between them. This CDR3 has 14 residues. The CDR3 reads CASSGGQPRETPHF. The CDR3 nucleotides are TGTGCCAGCAGCGGGGGGCAGCCCCGAGAAACCCCCCACTTT.

The chain couples TRBV30 to TRBJ2-7; D might be TRBD1 (6 bases). V gave up 1 base and J gave up 2 bases, with 9 bases separating them. Per germline, CDR1 GTSNPN and CDR2 SVGIG (reference sequence). The CDR3 extends over 13 amino acids. The CDR3 DNA reads as TGTGCCTGGAGTGGGACAGATGCCTACGAGCAGTACTTC. Its translation: CAWSGTDAYEQYF.

This clonotype has a handful of counts. The chain has TRBV29-1 and TRBJ1-1, with D unclear. The germline gives CDR1 SQVTM, CDR2 ANQGSEA. V dropped 3 bases and J dropped 4 bases, with 9 bases sitting between them. This CDR3 comprises 12 residues. The DNA for the CDR3 is TGCAGCGTTGAGTTCAGTTTCACTGAAGCTTTCTTT. Protein product: CSVEFSFTEAFF.

This clonotype was seen just once. The CDR3 loop reads CATSSTEEETQYF. For the CDR3, the DNA is TGTGCCACCAGTTCAACAGAGGAAGAGACCCAGTACTTC. This chain joins TRBV24-1 and TRBJ2-5, with D uncertain. The CDR3 is made up of 13 amino acids. CDR1 and CDR2 (germline): KGHDR, SFDVKD. The ends were cut back, 6 bases at V and 3 bases at J, with 10 bases in the middle.

The J gene is TRBJ1-1, the V gene TRBV11-2; D not certain. Germline CDR1 reads SGHAT; CDR2 reads FQNNGV. With 5 bases removed from V and 5 bases from J, the gap between germline ends came to 12 bases. The CDR3 runs 13 residues. CDR3 amino acids: CASSVYDRTEAFF. In nucleotides, the CDR3 is TGTGCCAGCAGCGTTTACGACCGGACTGAAGCTTTCTTT.

This clonotype occurred a few times. V usage is TRBV7-8 and J usage is TRBJ2-7; TRBD2 agrees at 7 bases. The trim removed 5 bases at V and 3 bases at J, leaving 10 bases unmatched. CDR3 length: 15 residues. Per the germline V gene, CDR1 is SGHVS and CDR2 is FQNEAQ. CDR3 sequence reads: CASSALLSGVYEQYF. The CDR3 DNA reads as TGTGCCAGCAGCGCCCTACTGAGCGGGGTCTACGAGCAGTACTTC.

This clonotype has a handful of counts. V gene TRBV12-3 or TRBV12-4 combines with J gene TRBJ1-2; tentative D call: TRBD1 (5 bases). The CDR3 extends over 19 amino acids. V was trimmed by 1 base and J by 6 bases, leaving 27 bases between them. CDR3 sequence: CASSLGSGTDFHRTHGYTF. CDR3 nucleotides: TGTGCCAGCAGTTTAGGTAGCGGGACGGACTTCCATAGAACCCATGGCTACACCTTC.

A few counts support this clonotype. J is TRBJ2-5 and V is TRBV20-1; the D call may be TRBD1 or TRBD2 (6 bases each). The CDR3 loop spans 16 amino acids. With 0 bases removed from V and 1 base from J, the gap between germline ends came to 15 bases. Germline V CDR1 and CDR2: DFQATT, SNEGSKA (reference sequence). This chain's CDR3 is CSARDPGGETQETQYF. The CDR3 DNA reads as TGCAGTGCTAGAGATCCCGGGGGCGAGACCCAAGAGACCCAGTACTTC.

In its sample, this clonotype ranks as medium-sized (0.01 to 0.1%). CDR3 DNA: TGTGCCAGCAGGCTTGGGACAGTGAGCTCCTATAATTCACCCCTCCACTTT. Encoded protein: CASRLGTVSSYNSPLHF. V usage is TRBV27 and J usage is TRBJ1-6; 7 bases match TRBD1. Per germline, CDR1 MNHEY and CDR2 SMNVEV (reference sequence). J lost 0 bases, V lost 6 bases, and 8 bases had no gene match. This CDR3 comprises 17 residues.

The chain joins TRBV5-1 to TRBJ1-1; the D is unclear. V lost 0 bases, J lost 0 bases, and 9 bases lay in between. The CDR3 is 15 residues long. Germline assignment: CDR1 SGHRS and CDR2 YFSETQ. The CDR3 sequence is CASSLEVNLNTEAFF. Written as DNA, the CDR3 is TGCGCCAGCAGCTTGGAGGTGAACCTGAACACTGAAGCTTTCTTT.

The rearrangement links TRBV4-1 to TRBJ2-1; a weak D match, TRBD2 (6 bases). Trimming pared 1 base from V and 4 bases from J, leaving 17 bases between. The V gene's germline CDR1 is MGHRA and CDR2 YSYEKL. The CDR3 is made up of 17 amino acids. The DNA for the CDR3 is TGCGCCAGCAGCCAAGGCCCTCTCGCGGGGCCGTACAATGAGCAGTTCTTC. Amino acid sequence: CASSQGPLAGPYNEQFF.

This clonotype was detected only a few times. The rearrangement uses TRBV18 and TRBJ2-3; 7 bases match TRBD1. V lost 6 bases and J lost 2; bases outside the gene matches: 14. CDR3 length: 17 residues. Germline values: CDR1 KGHSH, CDR2 LQKENI. The CDR3 sequence: CASSPGTDLYSTDTQYF. DNA for the CDR3: TGTGCCAGCTCCCCCGGGACAGACCTCTACTCCACAGATACGCAGTATTTT.

The chain has TRBV20-1 and TRBJ2-2; 12 nucleotides agree with TRBD2. The CDR3 length is 17 residues. In germline, CDR1 is DFQATT, CDR2 SNEGSKA (reference sequence). With V trimmed by 0 bases and J by 3 bases, 5 bases remained unmatched. CDR3 residues: CSARDLAGGPYTGELFF. Here the CDR3 DNA reads TGCAGTGCTAGAGATCTAGCGGGAGGGCCTTACACCGGGGAGCTGTTTTTT.

The sample holds a few counts of this clonotype. The CDR3 region is CASRGRGPYEQYF. The CDR3 bases are TGTGCCAGCAGAGGACGGGGGCCCTACGAGCAGTACTTC. The V and J genes are TRBV2 and TRBJ2-7; TRBD1 or TRBD2 may be the D gene (6 bases each). V was pared by 6 bases and J by 2 bases, with 11 bases between. The CDR3 is 13 amino acids. The germline V gene has CDR1 SNHLY and CDR2 FYNNEI. Full variable domain (rest looked up from reference TRBV2 and TRBJ2-7): EPEVTQTPSHQVTQMGQEVILRCVPISNHLYFYWYRQILGQKVEFLVSFYNNEISEKSEIFDDQFSVERPDGSNFTLKIRSTKLEDSAMYFCASRGRGPYEQYFGPGTRLTVT.

The chain couples TRBV24-1 to TRBJ2-2; D might be TRBD2 (6 bases). CDR3 length: 14 residues. The V end lost 5 bases, the J end lost 4 bases, and 10 bases lay between the germline ends. Germline V CDR1 and CDR2: KGHDR, SFDVKD. The CDR3 spells CATSVAGSTGELFF. The CDR3 DNA reads TGTGCCACCAGTGTTGCGGGGTCCACCGGGGAGCTGTTTTTT.

This clonotype occurred many times. The chain has TRBV4-1 and TRBJ1-1; D call uncertain. The V gene lost 1 base and the J gene lost 0 bases, with 6 bases spanning the gap. Per the germline V gene, CDR1 is MGHRA and CDR2 is YSYEKL. CDR3 length: 14 amino acids. CDR3 DNA: TGCGCCAGCAGCCAAGGCCCGGTGAACACTGAAGCTTTCTTT. It specifies CASSQGPVNTEAFF.

Ten or more counts support this clonotype. The chain is built from TRBV12-3 or TRBV12-4 and TRBJ1-1; the D is unclear. CDR3 size: 12 residues. The V gene lost 1 base and the J gene lost 9 bases, with 9 bases spanning the gap. This CDR3 reads CASSLGAGKAFF. The CDR3 region has the DNA TGTGCCAGCAGTTTAGGGGCCGGGAAAGCTTTCTTT.

This clonotype was detected a few times. The J gene is TRBJ2-5, the V gene TRBV5-1; D may be TRBD2 (6 bases). This CDR3 contains 14 residues. V lost 4 bases to trimming and J lost 4 bases, with 14 bases between them. Germline V gene lookup returns CDR1 SGHRS and CDR2 YFSETQ. CDR3 protein: CASSPEGLGETQYF. The CDR3 DNA follows: TGCGCCAGCAGCCCGGAGGGGCTGGGAGAGACCCAGTACTTC.